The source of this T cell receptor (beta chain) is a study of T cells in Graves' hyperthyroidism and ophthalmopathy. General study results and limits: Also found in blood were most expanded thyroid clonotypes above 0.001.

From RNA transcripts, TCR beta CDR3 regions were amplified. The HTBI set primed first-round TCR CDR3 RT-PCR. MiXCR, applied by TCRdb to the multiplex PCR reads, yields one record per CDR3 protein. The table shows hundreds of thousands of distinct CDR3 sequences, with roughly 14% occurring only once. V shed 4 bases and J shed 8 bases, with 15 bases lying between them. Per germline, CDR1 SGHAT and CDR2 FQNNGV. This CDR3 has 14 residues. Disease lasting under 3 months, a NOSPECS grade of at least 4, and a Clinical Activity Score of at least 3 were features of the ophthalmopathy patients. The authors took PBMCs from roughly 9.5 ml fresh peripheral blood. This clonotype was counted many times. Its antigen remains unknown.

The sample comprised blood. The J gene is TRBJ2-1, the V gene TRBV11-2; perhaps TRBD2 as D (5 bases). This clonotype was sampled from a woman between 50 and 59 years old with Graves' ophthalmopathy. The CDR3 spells CASSSSPGLHEQFF. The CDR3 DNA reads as TGTGCCAGCAGCTCCTCTCCTGGACTGCATGAGCAGTTCTTC.